One and the same sample provided the 20 T cell receptor beta chains below, sequenced in a study of blood T cell repertoires in COVID-19. Measured with immunoSEQ multiplex PCR; TCRdb has only the in-frame clones, and not every one. Of just over 60,000 clones in the sample, roughly 80% were seen once. The sample comprised peripheral blood. The receptor set was obtained from a woman of 80 years or more with active or convalescent COVID-19.

The chain has TRBV6-5 and TRBJ2-3; possible D gene TRBD2, 5 bases. Trimming cost V 6 bases and J 2 bases, with 9 bases left between them. Germline CDR1 MNHEY, CDR2 SVGAGI. This CDR3 has 13 residues. CDR3 bases: TGTGCCAGCAGGGAGGATTACACAGATACGCAGTATTTT. Amino acid sequence: CASREDYTDTQYF.

This chain uses TRBV19 with TRBJ2-5; the D gene is possibly TRBD1 (5 bases). The CDR3 is made up of 14 amino acids. V was pared by 5 bases and J by 4 bases, with 14 bases between. The germline V gene has CDR1 LNHDA and CDR2 SQIVND (reference sequence). CDR3 in DNA: TGTGCCAGTAGTCCCCCAGGGATGTCAGAGACCCAGTACTTC. Translation gives CASSPPGMSETQYF.

This sequence joins TRBV5-1 and TRBJ2-7; perhaps TRBD1 as D (5 bases). The CDR3 has 17 residues. The ends were cut back, 1 base at V and 1 base at J, with 18 bases in the middle. Germline V CDR1 and CDR2: SGHRS, YFSETQ. The DNA of the CDR3 is TGCGCCAGCAGCTTGAATATCGCGACAGACGTATCCTACGAGCAGTACTTC. Protein product: CASSLNIATDVSYEQYF.

In its sample, this clone is medium-sized. This rearrangement joins TRBV5-4 to TRBJ1-2; D remains unclear. Trimming removed 1 base at V and 6 bases at J, with 16 bases between. Germline lookup yields CDR1 SGHNT and CDR2 YYREEE (reference sequence). The CDR3 extends over 15 amino acids. CDR3 nucleotides: TGTGCCAGCAGCTTGATGAGGGTTAGGAGGAATGGCTACACCTTC. Amino acids: CASSLMRVRRNGYTF. The full variable domain, in which reference TRBV5-4 and TRBJ1-2 provide the parts outside the CDR3, is ETGVTQSPTHLIKTRGQQVTLRCSSQSGHNTVSWYQQALGQGPQFIFQYYREEENGRGNFPPRFSGLQFPNYSSELNVNALELDDSALYLCASSLMRVRRNGYTFGSGTRLTVV.

The chain links TRBV2 to TRBJ1-3; D gene unclear. V shed 10 bases and J shed 3 bases, with 16 bases lying between them. The CDR3 totals 14 residues. Germline CDR1 SNHLY, CDR2 FYNNEI. The CDR3 DNA reads as TGTGCCACTCCCTGGCCTCCGGGTGGAAACACCATATATTTT. This encodes CATPWPPGGNTIYF.

V is TRBV5-6 and J is TRBJ2-3, with a tentative D call TRBD2 (5 bases). The ends were cut back, 6 bases at V and 6 bases at J, with 17 bases in the middle. Germline V CDR1 and CDR2: SGHDT, YYEEEE. This CDR3 is built from 14 residues. CDR3 residues: CASTLLVTEDTQYF. CDR3 bases: TGTGCCAGCACCTTACTAGTAACTGAGGATACGCAGTATTTT. Looking up the rest from reference TRBV5-6 and TRBJ2-3 gives the full variable domain: DAGVTQSPTHLIKTRGQQVTLRCSPKSGHDTVSWYQQALGQGPQFIFQYYEEEERQRGNFPDRFSGHQFPNYSSELNVNALLLGDSALYLCASTLLVTEDTQYFGPGTRLTVL.

The chain joins TRBV29-1 to TRBJ1-2; maybe TRBD1 (5 bases). Trimming shortened V by 2 bases and J by 1 base, and 8 bases separated the two germline ends. CDR1 SQVTM and CDR2 ANQGSEA come from the germline V gene. This CDR3 has 13 amino acids. CDR3 DNA: TGCAGCGTTGAATCGGGGGATAACTATGGCTACACCTTC. Protein product: CSVESGDNYGYTF.

The rearrangement links TRBV3-1 (or the pseudogene TRBV3-2) to TRBJ2-3; 7 bases line up with TRBD2. Germline V gene sequence: CDR1 LGHDT, CDR2 YNNKEL (reference sequence). The CDR3 totals 15 residues. V gave up 1 base and J gave up 6 bases; unmatched junction bases: 7. Written as DNA, the CDR3 is TGTGCCAGCAGCCAAGCGAGGACTAGGGTGGATACGCAGTATTTT. Its protein product is CASSQARTRVDTQYF.

The chain uses TRBV5-1 and TRBJ2-1; 8 nucleotides match TRBD2. From germline, CDR1 is SGHRS and CDR2 YFSETQ. Trimming removed 0 bases from V and 1 base from J; junction bases left unmatched: 3. The CDR3 has 16 amino acids. CDR3 protein: CASSLDRGGSYNEQFF. In DNA, the CDR3 is TGCGCCAGCAGCTTGGATCGCGGGGGGTCCTACAATGAGCAGTTCTTC.

The chain carries TRBV6-5 and TRBJ2-2; D might be TRBD1 (6 bases). Germline values: CDR1 MNHEY, CDR2 SVGAGI. V lost 5 bases and J 7 bases, leaving 17 bases between the germline ends. CDR3 length: 15 residues. The chain's CDR3 is CASSPSTGIIGELFF. The CDR3 DNA sequence: TGTGCCAGCAGTCCATCGACAGGAATCATCGGGGAGCTGTTTTTT.

This clone has a single count. The chain has TRBV5-1 and TRBJ2-5, with a weak D call TRBD1 (6 bases). Germline V gives CDR1 SGHRS, CDR2 YFSETQ. The CDR3 runs 13 residues. V was shortened by 5 bases and J by 0 bases, with 8 bases between the two germline ends. The CDR3 loop is CASRRTDQETQYF. As DNA, the CDR3 is TGCGCCAGCAGACGGACAGACCAAGAGACCCAGTACTTC. The full variable domain, in which reference TRBV5-1 and TRBJ2-5 provide the parts outside the CDR3, is KAGVTQTPRYLIKTRGQQVTLSCSPISGHRSVSWYQQTPGQGLQFLFEYFSETQRNKGNFPGRFSGRQFSNSRSEMNVSTLELGDSALYLCASRRTDQETQYFGPGTRLLVL.

V gene TRBV5-1 combines with J gene TRBJ2-7; TRBD2 might be the D (6 bases). Trimming stripped 3 bases from V and 5 bases from J, with 15 bases between. This CDR3 is built from 14 residues. Germline CDR1 SGHRS, CDR2 YFSETQ. The CDR3 sequence is CASSYVQGGDEQYF. The CDR3 DNA is TGCGCCAGCAGCTACGTTCAGGGAGGCGACGAGCAGTACTTC.

The chain carries TRBV24-1 and TRBJ2-3; TRBD2 matches 11 bases. V was clipped by 2 bases and J by 2 bases; unmatched bases: 2. Per the germline V gene, CDR1 is KGHDR and CDR2 is SFDVKD. The CDR3 runs 16 residues. For the CDR3, the DNA is TGTGCCACCAGTGATTCTAGCGGGGGGTTCACAGATACGCAGTATTTT. Translated, it gives CATSDSSGGFTDTQYF.

The V gene is TRBV7-7, the J gene TRBJ2-5; TRBD2 matches 12 bases. The CDR3 sequence is 15 residues long. Germline CDR1 reads SSHAT; CDR2 reads FNYEAQ (reference sequence). Trimming removed 3 bases from V and 5 bases from J; junction bases left unmatched: 4. CDR3 DNA: TGTGCCAGCAGCTTCCTAGCGGGGGGGCTCGAGACCCAGTACTTC. This translates into CASSFLAGGLETQYF.

In DNA form, the CDR3 reads TGTGCCAGCACTTATGGGGGGGACTATGGCTACACCTTC. The encoded protein is CASTYGGDYGYTF. V is TRBV21-1 and J is TRBJ1-2. TRBV21-1 represents a pseudogene. This CDR3 spans 13 amino acids.

Written as DNA, the CDR3 is TGTGCCAGTCTACAGCCCTCTGGGGCCAACGTCCTGACTTTC. Encoded protein: CASLQPSGANVLTF. The gene calls are TRBV19 and TRBJ2-6; the D is unclear. Germline V CDR1 and CDR2: LNHDA, SQIVND (reference sequence). The CDR3 contains 14 residues. The V end lost 8 bases, the J end lost 0 bases, and 8 bases lay between the germline ends.

CDR3 region: CASSTLTGEREAFF. CDR3 in DNA: TGTGCCAGCAGCACTTTAACGGGGGAGCGAGAAGCTTTCTTT. The genes are TRBV6-4 and TRBJ1-1, with D possibly matching TRBD1 (5 bases). CDR1 and CDR2 from the germline V gene are MRHNA and SNTAGT. The CDR3 is made up of 14 amino acids. V lost 6 bases to trimming and J lost 8 bases, with 19 bases between them.

The chain couples TRBV5-1 to TRBJ1-6; no reliable D call. This CDR3 region has 13 residues. Germline values: CDR1 SGHRS, CDR2 YFSETQ. Trimming took 0 bases from V and 7 from J, leaving 5 bases between them. The CDR3 nucleotides are TGCGCCAGCAGCTTGGTTCGGAATTCACCCCTCCACTTT. Amino acids: CASSLVRNSPLHF.

The chain uses TRBV12-5 and TRBJ2-7, with 8 positions matching TRBD1. Unmatched junction bases numbered 0, after V lost 0 bases and J lost 5 bases. The CDR3 is 13 residues long. Germline V gives CDR1 LGHNT, CDR2 FRNRAP. CDR3 in DNA: TGTGCTAGTGGTTTGGTGGACAGGGACGAGCAGTACTTC. Translating gives CASGLVDRDEQYF.

This clone was seen a handful of times. This rearrangement joins TRBV15 to TRBJ1-5; D gene uncertain. Germline V gene sequence: CDR1 LNHNV, CDR2 YYDKDF (reference sequence). V gave up 1 base and J gave up 1 base, with 8 bases separating them. The CDR3 has 15 amino acids. The CDR3: CATSRGWQSNQPQHF. The CDR3 DNA reads as TGTGCCACCAGCAGAGGTTGGCAGAGCAATCAGCCCCAGCATTTT.